Listed below are T cell receptor beta chains from one sample, sequenced in a study of shared clonotypes between healthy human individuals. Only in-frame clones appear in the TCRdb table, and some are missing; sequencing was by immunoSEQ multiplex PCR. The table includes about 2.4 million clones, over 85% detected once. The sample taken for sequencing was naive CD4+ T cells from PBMCs. These receptor sequences come from a man aged 18 to 29 in good health. Some clones in this sample may be carry-over from other donors' samples. Both conserved end residues are part of each CDR3. The D gene is left open where the match is weak. Expanded clones get a size class; other rows say once, few or many, or leave the size out.

V gene	D gene	clone size	J gene	CDR3 protein	CDR3 DNA
TRBV19	-	-	TRBJ2-4	CASSAQSLGPKNIQYF	TGTGCCAGTAGTGCCCAGTCCCTGGGGCCCAAAAACATTCAGTACTTC
TRBV11-2	-	few	TRBJ1-2	CASQLVAGYTF	TGTGCCAGCCAGTTAGTTGCTGGCTACACCTTC
TRBV7-6	-	-	TRBJ2-5	CASSLAGTFQETQYF	TGTGCCAGCAGCTTAGCGGGGACTTTTCAAGAGACCCAGTACTTC
TRBV6-6	-	-	TRBJ1-1	CASSRGMGTEAFF	TGTGCCAGCAGCCGAGGGATGGGCACTGAAGCTTTCTTT
TRBV29-1	-	-	TRBJ1-4	CSVAFNEKLFF	TGCAGCGTTGCTTTTAATGAAAAACTGTTTTTT
TRBV18	-	-	TRBJ2-3	CASSPPGPSTDTQYF	TGTGCCAGCTCACCACCCGGACCAAGCACAGATACGCAGTATTTT
TRBV5-5	-	-	TRBJ2-1	CASSSPGGNEQFF	TGTGCCAGCAGCTCCCCCGGGGGCAATGAGCAGTTCTTC
TRBV28	-	-	TRBJ2-7	CASSLRGLSYEQYF	TGTGCCAGCAGTTTAAGGGGTCTCTCCTACGAGCAGTACTTC
TRBV5-5	-	-	TRBJ2-5	CASSSGPQETQYF	TGTGCCAGCAGCTCTGGACCCCAAGAGACCCAGTACTTC
TRBV6-5	-	-	TRBJ2-7	CASSYSLYEQYF	TGTGCCAGCAGTTACTCACTCTACGAGCAGTACTTC
TRBV11-2	TRBD1	-	TRBJ2-1	CASRYTGGGIHEQFF	TGTGCCAGCAGGTACACAGGGGGAGGTATACATGAGCAGTTCTTC
TRBV2	-	-	TRBJ2-3	CASSGPGDTQYF	TGTGCCAGCAGTGGTCCCGGAGATACGCAGTATTTT
TRBV7-9	TRBD2	-	TRBJ2-1	CASSNGVWSSGSSYNEQFF	TGTGCCAGCAGCAATGGGGTGTGGTCTAGCGGGAGTTCCTACAATGAGCAGTTCTTC
TRBV4-3	-	-	TRBJ1-2	CASSQATGRGYGYTF	TGCGCCAGCAGCCAGGCTACCGGGAGAGGCTATGGCTACACCTTC
TRBV5-1	-	-	TRBJ1-3	CASSLGGSGNTIYF	TGCGCCAGCAGCTTGGGAGGATCTGGAAACACCATATATTTT
TRBV28	-	-	TRBJ1-2	CASSFVQGGYGYTF	TGTGCCAGCAGTTTTGTCCAGGGCGGCTATGGCTACACCTTC